This T cell receptor (beta chain) derives from a study of shared clonotypes between healthy human individuals. General study results and limits: Clonotypes not shared had lower generation probabilities than those common to all four donors.

With regard to this clone: Its specificity is not known.

TCRdb's table, derived via immunoSEQ multiplex PCR, lists solely in-frame clones and lacks some. The data show 550,000 to 850,000 clones, about 74% seen once. Material: memory CD4+ T cells sorted from blood. Subset defined: CD45RA-negative fraction. This clonotype was obtained from a woman younger than 45 in good health.

CDR3 in amino acids: CSPSIEQFF. The CDR3 bases are TGCAGCCCCTCGATTGAGCAGTTCTTC. The chain employs TRBV29-1 and TRBJ2-1; no reliable D call. Germline CDR1 is SQVTM and CDR2 is ANQGSEA. V dropped 8 bases and J dropped 9 bases, with 8 bases sitting between them. CDR3 size: 9 residues.